This entry describes one TCR beta chain. This entry belongs to a study of PD-L1 blockade in urothelial cancer. Every patient provided from 1 to 8 samples, collected pretreatment and on-treatment. Trimming cost V 5 bases and J 4 bases; bases outside gene matches: 19. Germline values: CDR1 LNHDA, CDR2 SQIVND (reference sequence). The CDR3 is 19 amino acids. The authors spiked synthetic TCR analog templates into each PCR. Using immunoSEQ multiplex PCR, the repertoire was profiled, and TCRdb retains in-frame clones only, with some absent. The sample gives about 24,000 clones, 87% of which show up once; approximately 2.8% is in the top ten.

Sequenced here: PBMCs, sampled around atezolizumab (anti-PD-L1) treatment. The TCR comes from a man aged 45 to 65 with urothelial cancer. The rearrangement links TRBV19 to TRBJ1-2; 10 bases map to TRBD1. CDR3 amino acids: CASSPQSWDRGARLYGYTF. Here the CDR3 DNA reads TGTGCCAGTAGTCCCCAATCCTGGGACAGGGGTGCACGACTCTATGGCTACACCTTC.